This TCR beta chain was documented in a study of CXCR3-negative and CXCR3-positive naive CD8 T cells (dated by TCRdb to the late 2010s). About the full investigation: In total, about 135 million TRB reads were obtained, or roughly 1.5 +/- 0.3 million reads per library. Diversity and physicochemical repertoire analyses were performed on about a dozen donors pooled from two independent experiments. The TRBV-TRBJ cluster analysis covered naive subsets from about 5 donors and memory cells from 3 donors. The paper's findings and limits, for the study overall: TRB CDR3s from CXCR3-positive naive cells showed higher hydrophobicity (lower Kidera factor 4), lower energy, and higher strength and volume indices than CXCR3-negative naive cells. Because surface CD5, which is linked to self-reactivity in mice, was comparable between the naive subsets, TCR interaction strength was also inferred from the physicochemical properties of TRB CDR3s. Within the same donor, TRBV-TRBJ usage looked similar between naive CXCR3-negative and CXCR3-positive cells, but memory cells had distinct patterns. Freshly isolated PBMCs were used for most assays because CXCR3 expression partially decreased after cryopreservation. Comparably high repertoire diversity was found in both naive subsets, whereas much lower repertoire diversity was found in memory CD8+ T cells.

Remarks on this clonotype: The antigen it binds to is not known.

Each CD8+ T cell subset was flow-sorted in triplicate, with over 250,000 cells per subset placed directly into RLT lysis buffer. To exclude memory contaminants, naive CD8+ T cells were stringently defined as CD45RO-CCR7+CD27+CD95-. Peripheral blood mononuclear cells were isolated from buffy coats using standard density gradient centrifugation. Naive CXCR3-negative and CXCR3-positive CD8+ T cells were flow-sorted using a FACSAria III. Total RNA was extracted from sorted cells using an RNeasy Mini Kit. The CDR3 spans 15 residues, from the cysteine through the phenylalanine. Nucleotide data are not available. Sequences MGHRA (CDR1) and YSYEKL (CDR2) are obtained from the germline V gene. The sample was run on a NextSeq 550. The Human TCR Profiling Kit (MiLaboratory) was used to make UMI-labeled 5' RACE TRB cDNA libraries. cDNA synthesis used the entire amount of extracted RNA, and PCR amplification then used the entire amount of cDNA produced. Libraries were prepared in parallel with an identical number of PCR cycles. The original pipeline was this. About 53,000 +/- 10,000 unique UMI-labeled TRB cDNA molecules per library were extracted with MIGEC and MiXCR, with at least two reads per UMI required. An average of approximately 40,000 +/- 10,000 functional in-frame TRB CDR3 nucleotide clonotypes without stop codons was found per library. After downsampling to 5000 UMI-labeled TRB molecules per sample, diversity metrics such as normalized Shannon-Wiener and Chao1 were calculated in VDJtools. VDJtools was used to calculate clonotype-size-weighted physicochemical properties of the central five CDR3 residues, namely interaction energy, strength, volume and Kidera factor 4. TCRdb reprocessed the reads, so every CDR3 protein sequence counts as one entry and DNA is not shown. The V and J calls here are based on TCRdb, not the publication. This sample's table has entries for over 100,000 distinct CDR3 sequences. 0.29% of the sample lies in the top ten.

The sample taken for sequencing was naive CXCR3- CD8+ T cells from blood. Sample cell subset or site, as interpreted from the label and publication: CD45RO-CCR7+CD27+CD95- naive CD8+ T cells lacking CXCR3 (TNR3-). The sequence was obtained from a human donor in good health. Some clones in this sample may be carry-over from other donors' samples. This receptor chain uses TRBV4-1 and TRBJ2-5; TCRdb's D gene call, TRBD1, goes unchecked for lack of DNA. The CDR3 region has the sequence CASSQESGGWETQYF.